These 5 T cell receptor beta chains came from one sample sequenced in a study of Ad26.COV2.S vaccination and SARS-CoV-2 variants. Clones were read by immunoSEQ multiplex PCR, and TCRdb kept only the in-frame ones, dropping some. The sample lists roughly 380,000 clones; roughly 90% were seen once. The sample's treatment: over 15 received Ad26.COV2.S at low or high dose, single or two shots; 5 received placebo; per-sample allocation not given. Sample collection was performed on day 63 after the first vaccine or placebo injection. The specimen comprised peripheral blood, sampled in a trial of Ad26.COV2.S vaccine versus placebo. These receptors all stem from a person between 18 and 65 years old who received the Ad26.COV2.S COVID-19 vaccine or a placebo.

The CDR3 DNA is TGTGCCACCCGCACCGGATTCAGCACAGATACGCAGTATTTT. It is translated as CATRTGFSTDTQYF. V is TRBV6-5 and J is TRBJ2-3, with D uncertain. The germline gives CDR1 MNHEY, CDR2 SVGAGI. The CDR3 loop spans 14 amino acids. Trimming removed 10 bases at V and 0 bases at J, with 14 bases between.

V usage is TRBV11-3 and J usage is TRBJ1-1; 10 bases match TRBD1. This CDR3 is built from 18 residues. Per germline, CDR1 SGHNT and CDR2 YENEEA. The J segment lost 1 base and the V segment lost 5 bases, leaving 13 bases of the junction unmatched. CDR3 nucleotide sequence: TGTGCCAGCAGCCCCGATAGGGGGGGACAGGGGTCGAACACTGAAGCTTTCTTT. Its translation is CASSPDRGGQGSNTEAFF.

This clone was picked up one time. CDR3: CASRSTDTQYF. The DNA of the CDR3 is TGCGCCAGCAGAAGCACAGATACGCAGTATTTT. V is TRBV5-1 and J is TRBJ2-3; no clear D gene. V was pared by 5 bases and J by 0 bases, with 1 base between. The CDR3 length is 11 residues. CDR1 and CDR2 (germline): SGHRS, YFSETQ.

The rearrangement joins TRBV11-2 to TRBJ1-2; maybe TRBD1 (5 bases). The V end lost 4 bases, the J end lost 8 bases, and 17 bases lay between the germline ends. In germline, CDR1 is SGHAT, CDR2 FQNNGV. The CDR3 has 14 residues. Here the CDR3 DNA reads TGTGCCAGCAGCTACGGAGCAGGGCAGGGAGGCTACACCTTC. Translation gives CASSYGAGQGGYTF.

This chain connects TRBV6-1 to TRBJ2-3; D is uncertain. Trimming removed 3 bases at V and 6 bases at J, with 10 bases between. Germline V gene lookup returns CDR1 MNHNS and CDR2 SASEGT. The CDR3 consists of 13 residues. The CDR3 region is CASSEVHSDTQYF. In DNA form, the CDR3 reads TGTGCCAGCAGTGAGGTACACTCGGATACGCAGTATTTT.